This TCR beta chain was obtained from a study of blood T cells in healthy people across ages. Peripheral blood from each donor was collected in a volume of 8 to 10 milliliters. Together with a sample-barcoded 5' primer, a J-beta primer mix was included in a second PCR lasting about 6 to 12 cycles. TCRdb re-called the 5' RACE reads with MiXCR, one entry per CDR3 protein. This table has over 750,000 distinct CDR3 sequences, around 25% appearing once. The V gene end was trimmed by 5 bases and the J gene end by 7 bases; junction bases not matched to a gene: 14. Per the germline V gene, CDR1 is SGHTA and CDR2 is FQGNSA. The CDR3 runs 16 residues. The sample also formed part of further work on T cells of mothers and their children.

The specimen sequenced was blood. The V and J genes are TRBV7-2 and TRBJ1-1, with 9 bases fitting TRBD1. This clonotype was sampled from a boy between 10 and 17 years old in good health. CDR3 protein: CASSEQGASGIGEAFF. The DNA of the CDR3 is TGTGCCAGCAGCGAACAGGGGGCGTCGGGGATCGGTGAAGCTTTCTTT.